Presented here are 23 T cell receptor beta chains from one specimen sequenced in a study of T cells after yellow fever vaccination. Using its own MiXCR run on the 5' RACE reads, TCRdb lists one record per CDR3 protein. The table records around 310,000 distinct CDR3 sequences, about 4.5% of them present only once. The sample consisted of PBMCs, taken 15 days after the yellow fever booster vaccination. The receptor set was obtained from a young man who received the YFV17D yellow fever vaccine.

This clonotype was seen many times. The chain joins TRBV6-2 or TRBV6-3 to TRBJ1-4, with TRBD1 matching over 7 bases. The J segment lost 8 bases and the V segment lost 5 bases, leaving 5 bases of the junction unmatched. The CDR3 extends over 13 amino acids. The germline CDR1 and CDR2 sequences are MNHEY and SVGEGT. CDR3 in amino acids: CASSTGTEEKLFF. The CDR3 nucleotides read TGTGCCAGCAGTACCGGGACAGAAGAAAAACTGTTTTTT.

The genes are TRBV5-4 and TRBJ2-7; TRBD2 agrees at 7 bases. CDR3 length equals 13 residues. CDR1 and CDR2 (germline): SGHNT, YYREEE (reference sequence). V was pared by 3 bases and J by 2 bases, with 2 bases of the junction left unmatched. The CDR3, as DNA: TGTGCCAGCAGCTGGGCGGGGGCCTACGAGCAGTACGTC. It encodes CASSWAGAYEQYV.

This clonotype was detected ten times or more. V gene TRBV21-1 combines with J gene TRBJ2-7; no check of the table's D call, TRBD1, against the DNA was made. TRBV21-1 is deemed a pseudogene. This CDR3 has 14 residues. In DNA, the CDR3 is TGTGCCAGCAGTGCGCCAGGGGGCTCCTACGAGCAGTACGTC. Protein: CASSAPGGSYEQYV.

In its sample, this clonotype was seen many times. The rearrangement joins TRBV5-1 to TRBJ2-1; possible D gene TRBD2, 6 bases. Per germline, CDR1 SGHRS and CDR2 YFSETQ. This CDR3 region has 17 residues. Trimming stripped 0 bases from V and 2 bases from J, with 15 bases between. The CDR3 nucleotides are TGCGCCAGCAGCTTGGACGGGAGCTCCTATCCCTACAATGAGCAGTTCTTC. It codes for CASSLDGSSYPYNEQFF.

In its sample, this clonotype was seen a few times. The gene calls are TRBV28 and TRBJ2-4; D might be TRBD2 (7 bases). The length of the CDR3 is 15 residues. V was clipped by 8 bases and J by 8 bases, with 22 bases between them. Germline values: CDR1 MDHEN, CDR2 SYDVKM. CDR3 DNA: TGTGCCAGCGACGCCTCTCGGGGGGCTGGAGACATTCAGTACTTC. This codes for CASDASRGAGDIQYF. The whole variable domain, filled in from reference TRBV28 and TRBJ2-4, reads DVKVTQSSRYLVKRTGEKVFLECVQDMDHENMFWYRQDPGLGLRLIYFSYDVKMKEKGDIPEGYSVSREKKERFSLILESASTNQTSMYLCASDASRGAGDIQYFGAGTRLSVL.

This clonotype was picked up many times. The V gene is TRBV7-2, the J gene TRBJ1-2, with no clear D. Trimming pared 5 bases from V and 5 bases from J, leaving 18 bases between. This CDR3 region has 15 residues. In germline, CDR1 is SGHTA, CDR2 FQGNSA. The CDR3 DNA sequence: TGTGCCAGCAGCCCCGACGGATTAGGAGTGTATGGCTACACCTTC. Its protein product is CASSPDGLGVYGYTF.

This clonotype was picked up a small number of times. The chain links TRBV4-1 to TRBJ2-3, with 8 bases that match TRBD2. Germline V gene lookup returns CDR1 MGHRA and CDR2 YSYEKL. The CDR3 has 16 residues. Unmatched junction bases numbered 5, after V lost 1 base and J lost 2 bases. Here the CDR3 reads CASSQVGGGNTDTQYF. The CDR3 DNA sequence: TGCGCCAGCAGCCAAGTGGGCGGGGGGAACACAGATACGCAGTATTTT.

This clonotype was counted at least ten times. The chain carries TRBV6-5 and TRBJ2-3, with TRBD1 matching over 10 bases. CDR1 MNHEY and CDR2 SVGAGI come from the germline V gene. The junction had 2 bases not matched to a gene; V was cut back by 4 bases and J by 4 bases. CDR3 length: 14 residues. CDR3 residues: CASSSTGGSDTQYF. DNA for the CDR3: TGTGCCAGCAGTTCGACAGGGGGCTCAGATACGCAGTATTTT.

This clonotype occurred many times. The chain combines TRBV12-3 or TRBV12-4 with TRBJ2-5; TRBD2 might be the D (6 bases). V gave up 2 bases and J gave up 3 bases, with 22 bases separating them. CDR3 size: 18 residues. CDR3 sequence: CASSLRVSLAPQKETQYF. The DNA of the CDR3 is TGTGCCAGCAGTTTAAGGGTCAGTCTAGCGCCTCAAAAAGAGACCCAGTACTTC.

This clonotype was counted at least ten times. The V and J genes are TRBV12-3 or TRBV12-4 and TRBJ2-5, with a tentative D call TRBD1 (5 bases). This CDR3 is 12 amino acids long. V gave up 6 bases and J gave up 4 bases, with 9 bases separating them. The CDR3 loop is CASSPQGETQYF. The CDR3 region has the DNA TGTGCCAGCAGCCCCCAGGGAGAGACCCAGTACTTC.

This clonotype was seen a few times. V usage is TRBV20-1 and J usage is TRBJ2-5, with D perhaps assigned TRBD1 or TRBD2 (5 bases each). Trimming shortened V by 6 bases and J by 0 bases, and 14 bases separated the two germline ends. The length of the CDR3 is 14 residues. Germline V gene lookup returns CDR1 DFQATT and CDR2 SNEGSKA (reference sequence). CDR3 sequence reads: CSAGDGQNQETQYF. In nucleotides, the CDR3 is TGCAGTGCCGGGGACGGTCAAAACCAAGAGACCCAGTACTTC.

The chain couples TRBV19 to TRBJ2-1; 9 bases are shared with TRBD1. The ends lost 4 bases at V and 8 bases at J; junction bases unmatched: 3. The V gene's germline CDR1 is LNHDA and CDR2 SQIVND (reference sequence). The CDR3 is made up of 13 amino acids. DNA for the CDR3: TGTGCCAGTAGTACTCGACAGGGGGATGAGCAGTTCTTC. This codes for CASSTRQGDEQFF.

In regard to this clonotype: The junction does not match germline at one end; this may be a read error. J is TRBJ1-4 and V is TRBV4-3; D call uncertain. The CDR3 sequence is 14 residues long. Germline-derived CDR1 and CDR2 are LGHNA and YSLEER. The DNA of the CDR3 is TGCGCCAGCAGCCAAGACCTCGGGGAAGAAAGACTGTTTTTT. As protein: CASSQDLGEERLFF.

This clonotype has a count of ten or more. The gene calls are TRBV6-5 and TRBJ2-3, with 8 nucleotides matching TRBD1. The junction had 0 bases not matched to a gene; V was cut back by 4 bases and J by 0 bases. Germline-derived CDR1 and CDR2 are MNHEY and SVGAGI. The CDR3 totals 14 residues. The CDR3, as DNA: TGTGCCAGCAGTTGGACAGGGAGCACAGATACGCAGTATTTT. Its protein is CASSWTGSTDTQYF.

This clonotype showed up just a few times. The chain uses TRBV7-3 and TRBJ2-3; D possibly uses TRBD1 or TRBD2 (6 bases each). The V end lost 5 bases, the J end lost 0 bases, and 18 bases lay between the germline ends. The V gene's germline CDR1 is SGHTA and CDR2 FQGTGA. The CDR3 is 17 amino acids. CDR3: CASSQLRGGRSTDTQYF. In DNA form, the CDR3 reads TGTGCCAGCAGCCAGCTCCGTGGGGGGCGAAGCACAGATACGCAGTATTTT.

In its sample, this clonotype was seen many times. The chain is built from TRBV5-1 and TRBJ2-2; 11 nucleotides agree with TRBD1. Germline V gene sequence: CDR1 SGHRS, CDR2 YFSETQ. The length of the CDR3 is 15 residues. J lost 6 bases, V lost 0 bases, and 1 base had no gene match. CDR3 sequence reads: CASSLAGQGAGELFF. The DNA for the CDR3 is TGCGCCAGCAGCTTGGCGGGACAGGGGGCCGGGGAGCTGTTTTTT. The full variable domain, in which reference TRBV5-1 and TRBJ2-2 provide the parts outside the CDR3, is KAGVTQTPRYLIKTRGQQVTLSCSPISGHRSVSWYQQTPGQGLQFLFEYFSETQRNKGNFPGRFSGRQFSNSRSEMNVSTLELGDSALYLCASSLAGQGAGELFFGEGSRLTVL.

V usage is TRBV12-3 or TRBV12-4 and J usage is TRBJ1-5; D is uncertain. The CDR3 contains 14 residues. With 3 bases removed from V and 4 bases from J, the gap between germline ends came to 10 bases. The CDR3 loop reads CASSFRRSNQPQHF. The CDR3 DNA reads TGTGCCAGCAGTTTCCGACGGAGTAATCAGCCCCAGCATTTT.

In this sample, this clonotype turned up a few times. The chain carries TRBV21-1 and TRBJ2-7; TRBD1 is the table's D call and was not checked against the DNA. TRBV21-1 is reported as a pseudogene. The CDR3 contains 15 residues. The CDR3 spells CASWFSGTELREQYF. The DNA for the CDR3 is TGTGCCAGCTGGTTTAGTGGGACAGAACTACGAGAGCAGTACTTC.

In this sample, this clonotype turned up a few times. The chain is built from TRBV15 and TRBJ2-6; weak D call: TRBD1 (5 bases). Germline V gene sequence: CDR1 LNHNV, CDR2 YYDKDF (reference sequence). This CDR3 contains 17 residues. Trimming shortened V by 2 bases and J by 1 base, and 12 bases separated the two germline ends. CDR3 sequence (DNA): TGTGCCACCAGCAGACTCCCAAGGGGTTCTGGGGCCAACGTCCTGACTTTC. It translates to CATSRLPRGSGANVLTF.

J is TRBJ2-7 and V is TRBV29-1; 9 bases are a match to TRBD1. Germline trimming cut 6 bases from V and 4 bases from J; bases unmatched to any gene: 7. This CDR3 spans 13 amino acids. Germline CDR1 and CDR2: SQVTM and ANQGSEA. CDR3 nucleotide sequence: TGCAGCGTGGCTGTTGGACAGGGGTACGAGCAGTACTTC. Translated, it gives CSVAVGQGYEQYF.

J is TRBJ1-1 and V is TRBV3-1, with D unresolved. CDR1 LGHDT and CDR2 YNNKEL come from the germline V gene (reference sequence). The CDR3 contains 14 residues. The V end lost 3 bases, the J end lost 4 bases, and 12 bases lay between the germline ends. In DNA, the CDR3 is TGTGCCAGCAGCCAGTCAAGGGCGCCCACTGAAGCTTTCTTT. Amino acids: CASSQSRAPTEAFF.

This clonotype came up a few times. The V and J genes are TRBV6-2 or TRBV6-3 and TRBJ2-7; TRBD1 matches at 7 bases. CDR1 is MNHEY, CDR2 SVGEGT, per germline. Unmatched junction bases numbered 11, after V lost 5 bases and J lost 1 base. This CDR3 has 16 amino acids. The CDR3 coding sequence is TGTGCCAGCAGTAGAATCGCCGGGACAGAGTCCTACGAGCAGTACGTC. Its translation: CASSRIAGTESYEQYV.

This clonotype was detected only a few times. The chain combines TRBV15 with TRBJ2-2, with D unclear. CDR1 and CDR2 (germline): LNHNV, YYDKDF (reference sequence). The ends were cut back, 0 bases at V and 1 base at J, with 6 bases in the middle. The CDR3 spans 15 residues. The CDR3 nucleotides are TGTGCCACCAGCAGAGAGCGCAGGAACACCGGGGAGCTGTTTTTT. Translated, it gives CATSRERRNTGELFF.